Reported below is one T cell receptor (beta chain). As yet, its antigen is unknown. This entry comes from a study of T cells after yellow fever vaccination. Broader study findings: After the booster, 96% of CD4 and 88% of CD8 primary-response clones were re-detected. A small share of clonotypes appeared in both CD4 and CD8 compartments.

For TCR, cDNA came from 5'RACE template switching, which added a universal primer site and UMIs. TCRdb reprocessed the 5' RACE reads with MiXCR, giving one entry per CDR3 protein. Of 450,000 to 650,000 distinct CDR3 sequences detected, 21% appear once; the ten largest clones hold 15% to 20%. The TCR sequence derives from a man between 18 and 35 years old who received the YFV17D yellow fever vaccine. Sequenced material: PBMCs, taken around 3 weeks after the first yellow fever vaccination.

CDR3 loop: CASSVAGGGPGGYGYTF. CDR3 bases: TGTGCCAGCAGCGTAGCCGGGGGAGGCCCCGGGGGCTATGGCTACACCTTC. This chain connects TRBV9 to TRBJ1-2; D perhaps matches TRBD1 (5 bases). Trimming cost V 0 bases and J 4 bases, with 19 bases left between them. Germline V CDR1 and CDR2: SGDLS, YYNGEE. The CDR3 consists of 17 residues. The whole variable domain, remainder taken from reference TRBV9 and TRBJ1-2, is DSGVTQTPKHLITATGQRVTLRCSPRSGDLSVYWYQQSLDQGLQFLIQYYNGEERAKGNILERFSAQQFPDLHSELNLSSLELGDSALYFCASSVAGGGPGGYGYTFGSGTRLTVV.